Each of the 5 T cell receptor beta chains below was sequenced from the same sample in a study of control samples from healthy donors and cancer patients. Repertoires were generated with immunoSEQ multiplex PCR, while TCRdb's copy carries only in-frame clones and drops some. The sample includes 75,000 to 100,000 clones, around 88% seen only once; the top ten take 14%. The specimen sequenced was blood. The receptors were sampled from a man aged 25 to 40 in good health.

This clone was recorded once. The chain combines TRBV6-4 with TRBJ2-3; a possible D gene is TRBD2 (5 bases). This CDR3 is built from 14 residues. V gave up 2 bases and J gave up 0 bases, with 6 bases separating them. Germline CDR1 MRHNA, CDR2 SNTAGT. CDR3 amino acids: CASSDGGSTDTQYF. The CDR3 bases are TGTGCCAGCAGTGACGGCGGGAGCACAGATACGCAGTATTTT.

This clone was seen only once. The chain employs TRBV7-9 and TRBJ2-5; tentative D call: TRBD2 (5 bases). The ends were cut back, 5 bases at V and 7 bases at J, with 11 bases in the middle. The V gene's germline CDR1 is SEHNR and CDR2 FQNEAQ (reference sequence). The CDR3 extends over 12 amino acids. CDR3 DNA: TGTGCCAGCAGCCCCGGGGTAGGGACCCAGTACTTC. Encoded protein: CASSPGVGTQYF.

The chain employs TRBV12-5 and TRBJ1-1; no clear D gene. Germline V gene lookup returns CDR1 LGHNT and CDR2 FRNRAP. The CDR3 totals 13 residues. The V end was cut by 2 bases, the J end by 3 bases, with 7 bases between. CDR3 in DNA: TGTGCTAGTGGTTTGCAGTTTGACACTGAAGCTTTCTTT. Its protein is CASGLQFDTEAFF.

The chain carries TRBV28 and TRBJ1-4, with TRBD1 matching 10 bases. Germline CDR1 and CDR2: MDHEN and SYDVKM. This CDR3 comprises 14 residues. The CDR3 protein is CVTGTGAENEKLFF. The CDR3 DNA reads TGTGTCACCGGGACAGGGGCCGAGAATGAAAAACTGTTTTTT.

The chain couples TRBV9 to TRBJ2-3; tentative D call: TRBD2 (6 bases). The germline V gene has CDR1 SGDLS and CDR2 YYNGEE. V shed 2 bases and J shed 5 bases, with 12 bases lying between them. This CDR3 region has 14 residues. CDR3 protein: CASSVGGSEDTQYF. The CDR3 DNA sequence: TGTGCCAGCAGCGTGGGGGGATCGGAAGATACGCAGTATTTT.